These 23 T cell receptor beta chains originate from one sample sequenced in a study of identical twins. TCRdb re-derived calls from the 5' RACE reads in MiXCR, one entry per CDR3 protein. The repertoire includes approximately 250,000 distinct CDR3 sequences, 6.5% of them detected once, and more than 14% sits in the top ten. These data are also associated with another study on T cells expressing NK-cell markers.

Sequenced sample: CD8+ T cells sorted from blood. These receptors all stem from a woman aged 18-29 years in good health.

The chain recombines TRBV6-1 with TRBJ2-5, with D unresolved. CDR3 length: 14 amino acids. Germline V gene sequence: CDR1 MNHNS, CDR2 SASEGT. Trimming pared 7 bases from V and 4 bases from J, leaving 16 bases between. The CDR3 region is CASTQSPEVETQYF. The CDR3 nucleotides read TGTGCCAGCACCCAGAGTCCTGAGGTAGAGACCCAGTACTTC.

Ten or more counts support this clonotype. The CDR3 region has the DNA TGTGCCAGCAGCGTATTGAGCGGGAGGGCTGAGGAGCAGTTCTTC. Residues: CASSVLSGRAEEQFF. The rearrangement uses TRBV9 and TRBJ2-1, with 10 bases lining up with TRBD2. The germline V gene encodes CDR1 SGDLS and CDR2 YYNGEE. The CDR3 consists of 15 residues. With V trimmed by 1 base and J by 10 bases, 8 bases remained unmatched.

In its sample, this clonotype was seen a few times. This chain joins TRBV12-3 or TRBV12-4 and TRBJ2-7, with 7 bases identical to TRBD2. Trimming cost V 3 bases and J 3 bases; bases outside gene matches: 5. The CDR3 is 14 amino acids. The CDR3 loop is CASSFGGGNYEQYF. CDR3 DNA sequence: TGTGCCAGCAGTTTTGGGGGAGGGAACTACGAGCAGTACTTC.

The J gene is TRBJ2-3, the V gene TRBV11-2; 13 bases agree with TRBD2. V lost 6 bases and J lost 2; bases outside the gene matches: 8. The CDR3 length is 17 residues. From germline, CDR1 is SGHAT and CDR2 FQNNGV. CDR3 in DNA: TGTGCCAGCAGAATATGGACTAGCGGGGGACCCACAGATACGCAGTATTTT. Its protein product is CASRIWTSGGPTDTQYF.

This clonotype showed up many times. This chain uses TRBV12-3 or TRBV12-4 with TRBJ2-5; possible D gene TRBD1, 6 bases. V dropped 5 bases and J dropped 11 bases, with 15 bases sitting between them. The CDR3 loop spans 12 amino acids. The CDR3 nucleotides read TGTGCCAGCAGTCCTACAGGGTCGGAGCAGTACTTC. This translates into CASSPTGSEQYF.

There are many counts of this clonotype. The chain links TRBV7-3 to TRBJ2-3; 11 bases map to TRBD2. CDR3 length: 14 amino acids. The V segment lost 5 bases and the J segment 5 bases; nucleotides outside the gene matches: 3. Per germline, CDR1 SGHTA and CDR2 FQGTGA. The CDR3 bases are TGTGCCAGCAGCCTACTAGCGGGGGAAGATACGCAGTATTTT. This sequence encodes CASSLLAGEDTQYF. The full variable domain, completed using reference TRBV7-3 and TRBJ2-3, is GAGVSQTPSNKVTEKGKYVELRCDPISGHTALYWYRQSLGQGPEFLIYFQGTGAADDSGLPNDRFFAVRPEGSVSTLKIQRTERGDSAVYLCASSLLAGEDTQYFGPGTRLTVL.

The V gene is TRBV2, the J gene TRBJ2-5; tentative D call: TRBD2 (5 bases). CDR3 length: 13 amino acids. The V gene lost 6 bases and the J gene lost 1 base, with 9 bases spanning the gap. In germline, CDR1 is SNHLY, CDR2 FYNNEI. The CDR3 coding sequence is TGTGCCAGCAGAACGGGAATCCAAGAGACCCAGTACTTC. This sequence encodes CASRTGIQETQYF.

The table lists this clonotype with many counts. This chain connects TRBV7-9 to TRBJ2-7; D might be TRBD1 or TRBD2, each matching 5 bases. This CDR3 has 12 amino acids. Germline CDR1 is SEHNR and CDR2 is FQNEAQ (reference sequence). The V gene lost 4 bases and the J gene lost 5 bases, with 9 bases spanning the gap. The CDR3 spells CASSYGTNEQYF. In DNA, the CDR3 is TGTGCCAGCAGCTACGGGACGAACGAGCAGTACTTC.

The chain joins TRBV12-3 or TRBV12-4 to TRBJ2-7, with 9 bases lining up with TRBD2. The CDR3 consists of 14 residues. Trimming removed 1 base from V and 7 bases from J; junction bases left unmatched: 5. This chain's CDR3 is CASSLGGRGGEQYF. CDR3 nucleotide sequence: TGTGCCAGCAGTTTAGGCGGGAGGGGAGGTGAGCAGTACTTC.

This clonotype was detected ten times or more. The J gene is TRBJ2-7, the V gene TRBV7-9, with a weak D call TRBD2 (6 bases). CDR3 length equals 14 residues. Germline CDR1 and CDR2: SEHNR and FQNEAQ (reference sequence). Between the trimmed V and J ends, which lost 5 bases and 6 bases, there was a span of 17 bases. The CDR3 reads CASSTTSSLPEQYF. CDR3 DNA sequence: TGTGCCAGCAGCACCACTAGCTCTTTGCCCGAGCAGTACTTC. Drawing the rest from reference TRBV7-9 and TRBJ2-7, the complete variable domain is DTGVSQNPRHKITKRGQNVTFRCDPISEHNRLYWYRQTLGQGPEFLTYFQNEAQLEKSRLLSDRFSAERPKGSFSTLEIQRTEQGDSAMYLCASSTTSSLPEQYFGPGTRLTVT.

This clonotype was picked up many times. The chain couples TRBV7-9 to TRBJ2-7; D remains unclear. V dropped 8 bases and J dropped 0 bases, with 5 bases sitting between them. This CDR3 contains 11 residues. Germline CDR1 reads SEHNR; CDR2 reads FQNEAQ (reference sequence). The DNA of the CDR3 is TGTGCCAGCGCTCTCTCCTACGAGCAGTACTTC. As protein: CASALSYEQYF.

There are many counts of this clonotype. The rearrangement links TRBV12-3 or TRBV12-4 to TRBJ1-2, with TRBD1 matching 8 bases. V lost 5 bases and J lost 7; bases outside the gene matches: 6. The CDR3 totals 13 residues. Here the CDR3 reads CASSPMDRAGYTF. The CDR3 bases are TGTGCCAGCAGTCCCATGGACAGGGCTGGCTACACCTTC.

In this sample, this clonotype turned up many times. The chain has TRBV5-1 and TRBJ1-2; no clear D gene. Trimming took 0 bases from V and 4 from J, leaving 10 bases between them. CDR3 length equals 14 residues. The V gene's germline CDR1 is SGHRS and CDR2 YFSETQ. DNA of the CDR3: TGCGCCAGCAGCTTGGCGGCCGCTGGCTATGGCTACACCTTC. Its translation: CASSLAAAGYGYTF.

A few counts support this clonotype. This sequence joins TRBV6-1 and TRBJ2-5, with a tentative D call TRBD1 (6 bases). The CDR3 is 14 amino acids. V lost 8 bases, J lost 3 bases, and 16 bases lay in between. Looked up from germline, CDR1 is MNHNS and CDR2 is SASEGT. CDR3 coding DNA: TGTGCCAGCGCGGACAGAGGAGTAAAAGAGACCCAGTACTTC. Translating it yields CASADRGVKETQYF.

The V gene is TRBV15, the J gene TRBJ2-1; no clear D gene. The V gene's germline CDR1 is LNHNV and CDR2 YYDKDF (reference sequence). The CDR3 extends over 12 amino acids. Trimming removed 1 base at V and 6 bases at J, with 4 bases between. The CDR3 DNA reads as TGTGCCACCAGCAGAGCGAGCAATGAGCAGTTCTTC. Its translation is CATSRASNEQFF.

The rearrangement links TRBV10-3 to TRBJ2-7, with D perhaps matching TRBD1 or TRBD2 (5 bases each). The CDR3 length is 14 residues. With 3 bases removed from V and 3 bases from J, the gap between germline ends came to 12 bases. Germline V gene sequence: CDR1 ENHRY, CDR2 SYGVKD. CDR3 protein: CAISDPGTGYEQYF. The CDR3 DNA follows: TGTGCCATCAGTGACCCCGGGACGGGCTACGAGCAGTACTTC.

This clonotype was seen more than once but under ten times. V and J are TRBV30 and TRBJ2-7, with D tentatively TRBD1 or TRBD2 (5 bases each). The CDR3 is 12 residues long. V gave up 4 bases and J gave up 7 bases, with 14 bases separating them. The germline V gene has CDR1 GTSNPN and CDR2 SVGIG (reference sequence). The CDR3 DNA is TGTGCCTGGACCACAGGAGAGGGAGAGCAGTACTTC. This translates into CAWTTGEGEQYF.

This sequence joins TRBV27 and TRBJ2-7; TRBD1 matches at 8 bases. The J segment lost 5 bases and the V segment lost 0 bases, leaving 6 bases of the junction unmatched. Looked up from germline, CDR1 is MNHEY and CDR2 is SMNVEV (reference sequence). This CDR3 is built from 15 residues. The CDR3, as DNA: TGTGCCAGCAGTTTATCGGCGACAGGGGCCAACGAGCAGTACTTC. This codes for CASSLSATGANEQYF.

This clonotype has ten or more counts. The chain links TRBV12-3 or TRBV12-4 to TRBJ1-3; no firm D call. V was pared by 2 bases and J by 7 bases, with 0 bases between. The CDR3 is 10 residues long. CDR3 in amino acids: CASSLNTIYF. CDR3 nucleotide sequence: TGTGCCAGCAGTTTAAACACCATATATTTT.

The chain joins TRBV14 to TRBJ1-1; D call uncertain. There are 13 residues in the CDR3. Germline loops: CDR1 SGHDN, CDR2 FVKESK. V was clipped by 3 bases and J by 0 bases, with 5 bases between them. In DNA, the CDR3 is TGTGCCAGCAGCCACCGGTTGAACACTGAAGCTTTCTTT. This gives the protein CASSHRLNTEAFF.

This clonotype was counted ten times or more. This chain joins TRBV12-3 or TRBV12-4 and TRBJ2-1; 9 bases are shared with TRBD2. The CDR3 is 14 residues long. With 6 bases clipped from V and 6 bases from J, the junction kept 6 bases outside the gene matches. CDR3 nucleotides: TGTGCCAGCAGCCTGCAACTAGCGGGCAATGAGCAGTTCTTC. Protein sequence: CASSLQLAGNEQFF.

This clonotype was detected a few times. V usage is TRBV2 and J usage is TRBJ2-1, with 8 bases that match TRBD2. The CDR3 sequence is 17 residues long. The junction had 8 bases not matched to a gene; V was cut back by 4 bases and J by 0 bases. Germline CDR1 is SNHLY and CDR2 is FYNNEI. The CDR3 sequence is CASSVSAGEHSYNEQFF. Here the CDR3 DNA reads TGTGCCAGCAGTGTCTCAGCGGGGGAACACTCCTACAATGAGCAGTTCTTC.

This clonotype was seen at least ten times. V is TRBV29-1 and J is TRBJ2-2; D possibly uses TRBD1 or TRBD2 (5 bases each). Per the germline V gene, CDR1 is SQVTM and CDR2 is ANQGSEA. CDR3 size: 12 residues. Trimming took off 6 bases at V and 6 bases at J, with 11 bases between the two ends. For the CDR3, the DNA is TGCAGCGTGAGGGTGGGGCCCGGGGAGCTGTTTTTT. Its protein is CSVRVGPGELFF.